The 14 T cell receptor beta chains given below trace back to one sample, sequenced in a study of regulatory T cells in long-lasting Graves disease (dated by TCRdb to about 2021). What the time point label conveys for this sample: persistent/refractory GD, antithyroid drugs over 5 years with positive TRAb. For both TCR sequencing and RNA sequencing, RNA was extracted from PBMCs using TRIzol. Receptors were amplified or captured by multiplex PCR. The sequencing machine was an Illumina HiSeq 4000. To build TCR beta libraries, CDR3 regions were amplified by Arm-PCR using iRepertoire HTBI primers. TCRdb cleaned the public reads at Q25 with fastp, built clones with MiXCR and kept in-frame beta chains. Each entry merges the rows of one CDR3 protein and shows their most common DNA and genes. The sample table contains hundreds of thousands of distinct CDR3 sequences; only one count was recorded for roughly 23% of them. Of the sample, approximately 15% falls within the top ten clones.

The starting material was peripheral blood mononuclear cells (PBMCs), obtained when the disease was refractory, from a patient treated with antithyroid drugs. These receptors all stem from a female donor with Graves disease.

On this clonotype: The conserved closing phenylalanine or tryptophan is absent in this CDR3, likely reflecting a read error. J is TRBJ1-2 and V is TRBV19, with a possible D match to TRBD1 (6 bases). V dropped 8 bases and J dropped 2 bases, with 12 bases sitting between them. The CDR3 has 13 residues. Germline CDR1 reads LNHDA; CDR2 reads SQIVND (reference sequence). The DNA of the CDR3 is TGTGCCAGTTCCGACAGGCTCAACTATGGCTACACCCTC. Protein sequence: CASSDRLNYGYTL.

This clonotype was seen ten or more times. The CDR3 nucleotides read TGTGCCAGCAGTCCAGCAAAAGGGGGTGTCACTGAAGCTTTCTTT. This sequence encodes CASSPAKGGVTEAFF. This chain uses TRBV28 with TRBJ1-1, with D maybe TRBD1 (6 bases). From germline, CDR1 is MDHEN and CDR2 SYDVKM. The V and J ends lost 5 bases and 4 bases respectively, with 17 bases between them. The CDR3 runs 15 residues.

V is TRBV20-1 and J is TRBJ2-4, with D possibly called TRBD1 or TRBD2 (5 bases each). V was pared by 4 bases and J by 4 bases, with 11 bases between. Germline assignment: CDR1 DFQATT and CDR2 SNEGSKA (reference sequence). The CDR3 runs 13 residues. CDR3 sequence (DNA): TGCAGTGCTACCCCAGGGACGAAAAACATTCAGTACTTC. It yields the protein CSATPGTKNIQYF.

This clonotype was observed a few times. The chain links TRBV20-1 to TRBJ2-5; TRBD2 aligns across 13 bases. The CDR3 is made up of 18 amino acids. CDR1 DFQATT and CDR2 SNEGSKA come from the germline V gene (reference sequence). With V trimmed by 5 bases and J by 5 bases, 17 bases remained unmatched. DNA for the CDR3: TGCAGTGCTTCAGGACTAGCGGGAGAGTCTTTAAGTAAGGAGACCCAGTACTTC. Residues: CSASGLAGESLSKETQYF.

This clonotype has ten or more counts. This chain joins TRBV6-1 and TRBJ1-2, with a weak D call TRBD1 (6 bases). This CDR3 has 13 residues. Per the germline V gene, CDR1 is MNHNS and CDR2 is SASEGT. V gave up 6 bases and J gave up 6 bases, with 14 bases separating them. The CDR3 DNA reads as TGTGCCAGCAGACAGGGAGGCCTCGATGGCTACACCTTC. This gives the protein CASRQGGLDGYTF.

Only a few counts were recorded for this clonotype. The gene calls are TRBV5-6 and TRBJ2-5; 7 positions agree with TRBD2. The CDR3 has 14 amino acids. Germline assignment: CDR1 SGHDT and CDR2 YYEEEE. Trimming removed 4 bases from V and 5 bases from J; junction bases left unmatched: 8. CDR3 region: CASSARGGVETQYF. The CDR3 DNA reads as TGTGCCAGCAGCGCCCGCGGGGGTGTGGAGACCCAGTACTTC.

The chain carries TRBV7-2 and TRBJ1-3, with D possibly matching TRBD1 (5 bases). The germline V gene has CDR1 SGHTA and CDR2 FQGNSA. V lost 3 bases and J lost 2, with 11 bases in between. This CDR3 region has 15 residues. CDR3 nucleotides: TGTGCCAGCAGCTTGGGGGGGTTACCTGGAAACACCATATATTTT. Protein sequence: CASSLGGLPGNTIYF.

This clonotype was seen more than once but under ten times. The chain employs TRBV10-3 and TRBJ2-7; D remains ambiguous. V was clipped by 6 bases and J by 4 bases, with 7 bases between them. Germline-derived CDR1 and CDR2 are ENHRY and SYGVKD. This CDR3 spans 11 amino acids. CDR3 sequence reads: CAISPRYEQYF. DNA of the CDR3: TGTGCCATCAGCCCTAGGTACGAGCAGTACTTC.

This clonotype has a count of ten or more. The gene calls are TRBV28 and TRBJ2-7; D gene unclear. Trimming removed 9 bases at V and 2 bases at J, with 14 bases between. Germline assignment: CDR1 MDHEN and CDR2 SYDVKM. The CDR3 spans 13 residues. The CDR3, as DNA: TGTGCCAGTTCGTCTCCGGCCGCCTACGAGCAGTACTTC. It yields the protein CASSSPAAYEQYF.

There are many counts of this clonotype. The genes are TRBV6-1 and TRBJ1-4, with a weak D call TRBD1 (6 bases). This CDR3 comprises 15 residues. Trimming cost V 8 bases and J 8 bases, with 21 bases left between them. Per the germline V gene, CDR1 is MNHNS and CDR2 is SASEGT. In DNA form, the CDR3 reads TGTGCCAGCGGGCGGGACATCCCAATGACCGAAAAACTGTTTTTT. Translating it yields CASGRDIPMTEKLFF.

The count of this clonotype is one. This chain links TRBV6-9 with TRBJ2-1; D might be TRBD2 (7 bases). Per the germline V gene, CDR1 is MNHGY and CDR2 is SVAAGI. This CDR3 comprises 14 residues. The germline V and J ends were trimmed by 2 bases and 8 bases, with 13 bases remaining between them. As DNA, the CDR3 is TGTGCCAGCAGTTATGGCCGGGGGGCTGATGAGCAGTTCTTC. Amino acids: CASSYGRGADEQFF.

Many counts were recorded for this clonotype. The chain recombines TRBV28 with TRBJ2-7; 9 bases are a match to TRBD2. V shed 0 bases and J 3 bases; nucleotides not matched to a gene: 3. Per the germline V gene, CDR1 is MDHEN and CDR2 is SYDVKM. The CDR3 has 15 residues. The CDR3 DNA follows: TGTGCCAGCAGTTTATGGACTAGCGGAAACTACGAGCAGTACTTC. This translates into CASSLWTSGNYEQYF. Full variable domain (outside the CDR3, taken from reference TRBV28 and TRBJ2-7): DVKVTQSSRYLVKRTGEKVFLECVQDMDHENMFWYRQDPGLGLRLIYFSYDVKMKEKGDIPEGYSVSREKKERFSLILESASTNQTSMYLCASSLWTSGNYEQYFGPGTRLTVT.

This clonotype was observed at least ten times. CDR3 nucleotide sequence: TGTGCCAGCAGTTTTAGAGTGCAGTCCCGGGAGACCCAGTACTTC. This encodes CASSFRVQSRETQYF. This chain links TRBV28 with TRBJ2-5; no reliable D call. Germline CDR1 MDHEN, CDR2 SYDVKM. Between the trimmed V and J ends, which lost 3 bases and 5 bases, there was a span of 16 bases. The CDR3 sequence is 15 residues long.

The genes are TRBV20-1 and TRBJ1-5; 7 bases agree with TRBD1. Trimming took 5 bases from V and 6 from J; bases not matched to a gene: 16. The length of the CDR3 is 16 residues. Per germline, CDR1 DFQATT and CDR2 SNEGSKA (reference sequence). Here the CDR3 reads CSADTLQGRQIQPQHF. DNA for the CDR3: TGCAGTGCTGATACATTACAGGGGAGGCAGATTCAGCCCCAGCATTTT.